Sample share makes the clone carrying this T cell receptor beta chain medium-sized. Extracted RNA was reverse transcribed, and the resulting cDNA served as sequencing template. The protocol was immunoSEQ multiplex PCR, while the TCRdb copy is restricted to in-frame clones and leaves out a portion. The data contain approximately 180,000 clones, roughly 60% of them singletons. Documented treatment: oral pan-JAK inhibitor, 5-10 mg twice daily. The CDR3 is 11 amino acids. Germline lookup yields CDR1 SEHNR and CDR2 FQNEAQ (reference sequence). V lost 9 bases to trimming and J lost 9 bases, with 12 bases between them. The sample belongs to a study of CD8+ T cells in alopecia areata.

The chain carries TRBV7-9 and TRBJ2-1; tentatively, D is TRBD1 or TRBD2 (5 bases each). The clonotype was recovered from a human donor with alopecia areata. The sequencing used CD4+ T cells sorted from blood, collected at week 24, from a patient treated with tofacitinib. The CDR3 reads CARGVHLEQFF. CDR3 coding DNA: TGTGCCAGGGGGGTCCACCTTGAGCAGTTCTTC.